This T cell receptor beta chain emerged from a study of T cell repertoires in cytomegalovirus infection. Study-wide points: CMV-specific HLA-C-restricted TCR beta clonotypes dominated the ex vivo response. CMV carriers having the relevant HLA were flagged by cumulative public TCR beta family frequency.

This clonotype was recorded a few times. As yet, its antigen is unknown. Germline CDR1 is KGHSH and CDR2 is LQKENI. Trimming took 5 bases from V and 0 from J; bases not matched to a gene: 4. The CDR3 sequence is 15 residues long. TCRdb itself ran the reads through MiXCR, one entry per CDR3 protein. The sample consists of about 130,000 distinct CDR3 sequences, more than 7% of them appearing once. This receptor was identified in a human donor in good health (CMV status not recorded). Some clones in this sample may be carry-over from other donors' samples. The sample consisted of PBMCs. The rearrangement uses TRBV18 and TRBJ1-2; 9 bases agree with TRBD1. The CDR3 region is CASSNGQGPNYGYTF. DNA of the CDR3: TGTGCCAGCTCAAACGGACAGGGGCCTAACTATGGCTACACCTTC.